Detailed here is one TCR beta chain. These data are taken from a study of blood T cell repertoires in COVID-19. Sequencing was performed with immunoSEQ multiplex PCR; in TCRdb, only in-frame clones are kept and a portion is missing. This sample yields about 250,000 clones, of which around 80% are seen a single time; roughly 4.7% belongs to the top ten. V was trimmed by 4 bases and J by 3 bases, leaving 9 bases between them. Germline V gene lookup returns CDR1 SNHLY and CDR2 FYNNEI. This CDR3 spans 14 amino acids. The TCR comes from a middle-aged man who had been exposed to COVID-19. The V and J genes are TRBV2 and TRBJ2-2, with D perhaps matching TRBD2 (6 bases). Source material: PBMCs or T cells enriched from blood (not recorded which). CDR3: CASSGTGDTGELFF. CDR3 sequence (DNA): TGTGCCAGCAGTGGAACGGGGGACACCGGGGAGCTGTTTTTT.